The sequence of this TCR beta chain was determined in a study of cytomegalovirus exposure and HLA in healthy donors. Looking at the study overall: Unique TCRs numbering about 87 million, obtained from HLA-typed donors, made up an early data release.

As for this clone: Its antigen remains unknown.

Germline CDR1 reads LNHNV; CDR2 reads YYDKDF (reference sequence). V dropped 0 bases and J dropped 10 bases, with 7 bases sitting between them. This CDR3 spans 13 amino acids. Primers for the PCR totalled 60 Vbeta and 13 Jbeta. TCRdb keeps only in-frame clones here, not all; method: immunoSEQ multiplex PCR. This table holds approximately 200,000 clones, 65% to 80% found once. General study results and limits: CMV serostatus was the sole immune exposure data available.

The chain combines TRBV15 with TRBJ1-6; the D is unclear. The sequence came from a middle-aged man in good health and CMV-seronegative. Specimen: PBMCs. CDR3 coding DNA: TGTGCCACCAGCAGAGATACCGGGTCACCCCTCCACTTT. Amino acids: CATSRDTGSPLHF.